This T cell receptor beta chain originates from a study of PD-1 blockade in classical Hodgkin lymphoma. The study's findings and limits: Significantly greater TCR diversity emerged by C4D1 in CD4+ cells but not CD8+ cells.

On this clone itself: Its antigen is unidentified.

Profiled with immunoSEQ multiplex PCR; TCRdb holds only in-frame clones, not every one. The sample gives some 63,000 clones, about nine tenths of which show up once; 9% to 10% is in the top ten. All trial patients relapsed after autologous stem cell transplantation. Per the germline V gene, CDR1 is MNHNY and CDR2 is SVGAGI (reference sequence). CDR3 size: 12 residues. Germline trimming cut 8 bases from V and 10 bases from J; bases unmatched to any gene: 3. The chain carries TRBV6-6 and TRBJ1-6; TRBD1 matches 9 bases. This sequence originates from a human donor with classical Hodgkin lymphoma. The sample in question was peripheral blood mononuclear cells (PBMCs), obtained at baseline. The CDR3 DNA follows: TGTGCCAGCGGGACAGGGAGGTCACCCCTCCACTTT. It translates to CASGTGRSPLHF.